These 26 T cell receptor beta chains came from one sample sequenced in a study of T cells after yellow fever vaccination. TCRdb redid the calling of the 5' RACE reads with MiXCR, one entry per CDR3 protein. The sample has around 590,000 distinct CDR3 sequences, 9% to 15% seen once. Sequenced here: PBMCs, sampled on the day of the yellow fever booster vaccination. The receptors stem from a man under 40 who received the YFV17D yellow fever vaccine.

The chain is built from TRBV11-3 and TRBJ2-1; D is possibly TRBD1 (6 bases). Germline assignment: CDR1 SGHNT and CDR2 YENEEA. Trimming pared 4 bases from V and 2 bases from J, leaving 15 bases between. The length of the CDR3 is 16 residues. This CDR3 reads CASSSKGHRPYNEQFF. The DNA for the CDR3 is TGTGCCAGCAGCTCCAAGGGACACCGGCCCTACAATGAGCAGTTCTTC.

This clonotype was counted ten times or more. The rearrangement links TRBV3-1 to TRBJ1-1; no clear D. V shed 5 bases and J shed 1 base, with 11 bases lying between them. The germline CDR1 and CDR2 sequences are LGHDT and YNNKEL (reference sequence). The CDR3 sequence is 14 residues long. For the CDR3, the DNA is TGTGCCAGCAGCTCTCCGACGGGGAACACTGAAGCTTTCTTT. Translating it yields CASSSPTGNTEAFF.

The rearrangement links TRBV9 to TRBJ2-7, with D perhaps matching TRBD1 (5 bases). Germline-derived CDR1 and CDR2 are SGDLS and YYNGEE. The ends were cut back, 7 bases at V and 5 bases at J, with 7 bases in the middle. The CDR3 has 10 amino acids. This CDR3 is CASARDEQYF. For the CDR3, the DNA is TGTGCCAGCGCCAGGGACGAGCAGTACTTC.

This sequence joins TRBV29-1 and TRBJ2-7; 8 bases are a match to TRBD1. This CDR3 is 13 amino acids long. The V and J ends lost 7 bases and 4 bases, in that order; junction bases with no gene match: 9. Per germline, CDR1 SQVTM and CDR2 ANQGSEA. The CDR3 nucleotides read TGCAGCGCTTCGACAGGGGACGGGTACGAGCAGTACTTC. Translated, it gives CSASTGDGYEQYF.

This clonotype came up many times. The chain has TRBV20-1 and TRBJ2-7; 7 bases map to TRBD1. Germline assignment: CDR1 DFQATT and CDR2 SNEGSKA (reference sequence). CDR3 size: 14 residues. J was trimmed by 3 bases and V by 4 bases; bases with no gene match: 9. The CDR3 sequence is CSANTGTDFYEQYF. The CDR3 bases are TGCAGTGCTAACACCGGGACAGATTTCTACGAGCAGTACTTC.

The chain is built from TRBV10-3 and TRBJ2-2; TRBD2 agrees at 8 bases. Per germline, CDR1 ENHRY and CDR2 SYGVKD. The length of the CDR3 is 15 residues. The junction had 3 bases not matched to a gene; V was cut back by 2 bases and J by 4 bases. This CDR3 reads CAISEVAGGTGELFF. Written as DNA, the CDR3 is TGTGCCATCAGTGAGGTGGCGGGAGGCACCGGGGAGCTGTTTTTT.

This clonotype was picked up many times. The gene calls are TRBV12-3 or TRBV12-4 and TRBJ2-7, with D possibly TRBD2 on 6 matching bases. The CDR3 length is 11 residues. V was clipped by 4 bases and J by 7 bases, with 8 bases between them. DNA of the CDR3: TGTGCCAGCAGTTACGCGGGGGAGCAGTACTTC. Amino acid sequence: CASSYAGEQYF.

This clonotype was detected only a few times. The chain employs TRBV20-1 and TRBJ2-1, with 9 nucleotides matching TRBD2. This CDR3 contains 13 residues. Trimming took 6 bases from V and 10 from J; bases not matched to a gene: 10. Germline V CDR1 and CDR2: DFQATT, SNEGSKA (reference sequence). CDR3 nucleotide sequence: TGCAGTGCCCCGGGAGCGGGAGGCCGCGAGCAGTTCTTC. This gives the protein CSAPGAGGREQFF.

There are a few counts of this clonotype. The rearrangement uses TRBV7-2 and TRBJ1-1, with D possibly matching TRBD1 (5 bases). Germline V gene sequence: CDR1 SGHTA, CDR2 FQGNSA. Deletions cut 4 bases from V and 3 bases from J, with 9 bases between. This CDR3 is built from 13 residues. The CDR3 DNA is TGTGCCAGCAGCTCCTCCAGGGACACTGAAGCTTTCTTT. This sequence encodes CASSSSRDTEAFF. Supplemented by reference TRBV7-2 and TRBJ1-1, the full variable domain reads GAGVSQSPSNKVTEKGKDVELRCDPISGHTALYWYRQSLGQGLEFLIYFQGNSAPDKSGLPSDRFSAERTGGSVSTLTIQRTQQEDSAVYLCASSSSRDTEAFFGQGTRLTVV.

This chain joins TRBV4-2 and TRBJ2-5, with 8 bases fitting TRBD2. The CDR3 sequence is 15 residues long. The J segment lost 4 bases and the V segment lost 3 bases, leaving 7 bases of the junction unmatched. In germline, CDR1 is LGHNA, CDR2 YNFKEQ. CDR3 in amino acids: CASSHTTGGPETQYF. Here the CDR3 DNA reads TGTGCCAGCAGCCATACCACGGGAGGGCCAGAGACCCAGTACTTC.

The CDR3 nucleotides are TGCAGTGCTAGAGTGAAGTCCAATGAGCAGTTCTTC. It is translated as CSARVKSNEQFF. This chain uses TRBV20-1 with TRBJ2-1; D not resolved. Germline assignment: CDR1 DFQATT and CDR2 SNEGSKA (reference sequence). Trimming took off 1 base at V and 6 bases at J, with 7 bases between the two ends. There are 12 residues in the CDR3.

The chain has TRBV5-6 and TRBJ1-1; D possibly corresponds to TRBD1 (6 bases). This CDR3 has 15 amino acids. V gave up 4 bases and J gave up 7 bases, with 20 bases separating them. Germline lookup yields CDR1 SGHDT and CDR2 YYEEEE. CDR3 in DNA: TGTGCCAGCAGCCTTCCCAACCCGTCCAGGGGTGAAGCTTTCTTT. Translated, it gives CASSLPNPSRGEAFF.

The table lists this clonotype with a few counts. The chain recombines TRBV2 with TRBJ2-3; 7 nucleotides align to TRBD2. Germline lookup yields CDR1 SNHLY and CDR2 FYNNEI. Trimming cost V 6 bases and J 4 bases; bases outside gene matches: 7. This CDR3 is built from 14 residues. The CDR3 nucleotides are TGTGCCAGCAGACGGCGGGAGATAGCAGATACGCAGTATTTT. Translation gives CASRRREIADTQYF.

This clonotype was counted a few times. The gene calls are TRBV5-6 and TRBJ2-3, with a tentative D call TRBD2 (5 bases). CDR3 length: 16 residues. Deletions cut 1 base from V and 6 bases from J, with 18 bases between. CDR1 is SGHDT, CDR2 YYEEEE, per germline. The DNA for the CDR3 is TGTGCCAGCAGCTTGACGCTGCCCGAGCGGCTTGATACGCAGTATTTT. Its protein product is CASSLTLPERLDTQYF.

The sample holds a few counts of this clonotype. The chain carries TRBV21-1 and TRBJ2-7; the table gives TRBD1 as D, unverified against the DNA. TRBV21-1 is a pseudogene. The CDR3 covers 14 residues. DNA for the CDR3: TGTGCCAGCAGCGGGACCTGGGGGATCTACGAGCAGTACTTC. This encodes CASSGTWGIYEQYF.

The rearrangement links TRBV5-1 to TRBJ2-1, with 9 bases fitting TRBD1. The CDR3 is 13 residues long. The V and J ends lost 6 bases and 9 bases, in that order; junction bases with no gene match: 7. Germline V gene data show CDR1 as SGHRS and CDR2 as YFSETQ. CDR3 loop: CASKQGAHSEQFF. The DNA for the CDR3 is TGCGCCAGCAAACAGGGGGCGCATAGTGAGCAGTTCTTC.

The chain joins TRBV20-1 to TRBJ2-1; perhaps TRBD1 as D (6 bases). Germline loops: CDR1 DFQATT, CDR2 SNEGSKA (reference sequence). This CDR3 is built from 16 residues. The CDR3 region is CSLSFYGQRNYNEQFF. CDR3 sequence (DNA): TGCTCGTTGTCATTTTATGGACAGAGAAACTACAATGAGCAGTTCTTC.

The chain couples TRBV7-2 to TRBJ2-2; TRBD1 matches 8 bases. CDR3 length equals 14 residues. V trimming: 7 bases; J trimming: 3 bases; junction bases outside the gene matches: 4. The V gene's germline CDR1 is SGHTA and CDR2 FQGNSA. CDR3 sequence reads: CASTRGPYTGELFF. The CDR3 coding sequence is TGTGCCAGCACCAGGGGGCCGTACACCGGGGAGCTGTTTTTT.

The gene calls are TRBV11-3 and TRBJ2-3; D ambiguous. The V end was cut by 3 bases, the J end by 2 bases, with 9 bases between. Germline CDR1 is SGHNT and CDR2 is YENEEA. The CDR3 consists of 14 residues. The CDR3 reads CASSLSRITDTQYF. CDR3 nucleotide sequence: TGTGCCAGCAGCTTGAGCCGGATCACAGATACGCAGTATTTT.

This clonotype was observed a handful of times. The chain links TRBV19 to TRBJ2-3, with 9 bases lining up with TRBD1. The CDR3 consists of 16 residues. The junction had 10 bases not matched to a gene; V was cut back by 9 bases and J by 0 bases. Germline V gene lookup returns CDR1 LNHDA and CDR2 SQIVND (reference sequence). CDR3 protein: CASQIRTGESTDTQYF. The DNA of the CDR3 is TGTGCCAGCCAAATTAGGACAGGGGAGAGCACAGATACGCAGTATTTT. Looking up the rest from reference TRBV19 and TRBJ2-3 gives the full variable domain: DGGITQSPKYLFRKEGQNVTLSCEQNLNHDAMYWYRQDPGQGLRLIYYSQIVNDFQKGDIAEGYSVSREKKESFPLTVTSAQKNPTAFYLCASQIRTGESTDTQYFGPGTRLTVL.

This clonotype was recorded a few times. The gene calls are TRBV20-1 and TRBJ2-2; D is possibly TRBD2 (6 bases). In germline, CDR1 is DFQATT, CDR2 SNEGSKA (reference sequence). The V end was cut by 4 bases, the J end by 3 bases, with 15 bases between. The CDR3 spans 15 residues. CDR3 nucleotide sequence: TGCAGTGCTATTGGGACTCACCTCGACACCGGGGAGCTGTTTTTT. Its translation is CSAIGTHLDTGELFF.

In this sample, this clonotype turned up a few times. The CDR3 DNA is TGCAGTGCTCCAGGGGTAGTGGAGAATGAGCAGTTCTTC. Translation: CSAPGVVENEQFF. V is TRBV20-1 and J is TRBJ2-1, with D possibly being TRBD1 (6 bases). V lost 5 bases and J 7 bases, leaving 15 bases between the germline ends. Germline V gene data show CDR1 as DFQATT and CDR2 as SNEGSKA (reference sequence). This CDR3 region has 13 residues.

V and J are TRBV28 and TRBJ2-7; no reliable D call. The CDR3 is made up of 15 amino acids. Germline V lookup: CDR1 MDHEN, CDR2 SYDVKM. V was trimmed by 2 bases and J by 3 bases, leaving 14 bases between them. The CDR3, as DNA: TGTGCCAGCAGTTTAAACTCTGGCCCGTTCTACGAGCAGTACTTC. It yields the protein CASSLNSGPFYEQYF.

There are a few counts of this clonotype. This chain uses TRBV20-1 with TRBJ2-3; possibly TRBD1 for D (6 bases). This CDR3 contains 15 residues. Trimming took off 3 bases at V and 0 bases at J, with 13 bases between the two ends. Per the germline V gene, CDR1 is DFQATT and CDR2 is SNEGSKA (reference sequence). In DNA form, the CDR3 reads TGCAGTGCTAGTGAGGGTAGGGGGAGCACAGATACGCAGTATTTT. Its protein is CSASEGRGSTDTQYF.

The chain employs TRBV10-2 and TRBJ2-3; D assignment may be TRBD1 or TRBD2 (5 bases each). CDR1 is WSHSY, CDR2 SAAADI, per germline. This CDR3 spans 16 amino acids. The V and J ends lost 3 bases and 0 bases respectively, with 13 bases between them. The CDR3 sequence is CASSDVQGPSTDTQYF. The DNA for the CDR3 is TGCGCCAGCAGTGATGTCCAGGGACCTAGCACAGATACGCAGTATTTT.

This clonotype was detected ten times or more. The genes are TRBV5-5 and TRBJ2-2; D is undetermined. The length of the CDR3 is 13 residues. Germline V gene data show CDR1 as SGHKS and CDR2 as YYEKEE (reference sequence). Deletions cut 0 bases from V and 7 bases from J, with 7 bases between. The CDR3 here is CASSLDPVGELFF. The CDR3 nucleotides are TGTGCCAGCAGCTTGGATCCTGTCGGGGAGCTGTTTTTT.